Shown below are 20 T cell receptor beta chains from a single sample sequenced in a study of beta chain features in type 1 diabetes. No cognate antigen is known for these TCRs. Every isolated RNA sample was fully reverse transcribed, so sequencing captured expressed TCRB transcripts. Sequencing was performed with immunoSEQ multiplex PCR; in TCRdb, only in-frame clones are kept and a portion is missing. Among around 710,000 clones listed, around 12% were seen once. Findings of the study overall: The study found moderately but significantly shorter TCRB CDR3s in all four CD4+ subsets of Type 1 diabetes patients.

The source material was naive CD4+ T cells from blood. These TCRs come from a young man with type 1 diabetes.

This clone was seen more than once but under ten times. Other DNA sequences of this sample code for an identical CDR3. The chain combines TRBV2 with TRBJ1-2; no definite D call. The CDR3 is 12 amino acids. Trimming took off 7 bases at V and 0 bases at J, with 6 bases between the two ends. The germline V gene has CDR1 SNHLY and CDR2 FYNNEI. Here the CDR3 reads CASKPSNYGYTF. Here the CDR3 DNA reads TGTGCCAGCAAGCCTTCTAACTATGGCTACACCTTC.

The rearrangement uses TRBV6-5 and TRBJ1-2; D unresolved. CDR1 MNHEY and CDR2 SVGAGI come from the germline V gene. V lost 7 bases to trimming and J lost 7 bases, with 22 bases between them. The CDR3 totals 15 residues. The CDR3 nucleotides are TGTGCCAGCACCAACCGGGGAGGGTGGAGCGTTGGCTACACCTTC. As protein: CASTNRGGWSVGYTF.

This clone was counted a few times. This chain links TRBV7-8 with TRBJ2-1; TRBD1 or TRBD2 may be the D gene (5 bases each). The V end lost 8 bases, the J end lost 3 bases, and 17 bases lay between the germline ends. This CDR3 has 15 residues. Germline CDR1 reads SGHVS; CDR2 reads FQNEAQ. The CDR3 nucleotides read TGTGCCAGCCCTTTGGGCTGGGACCACTACAATGAGCAGTTCTTC. This codes for CASPLGWDHYNEQFF.

In this sample, this clone turned up a few times. This sequence joins TRBV4-3 and TRBJ2-5; TRBD2 aligns across 9 bases. CDR1 and CDR2 from the germline V gene are LGHNA and YSLEER. V was pared by 1 base and J by 1 base, with 13 bases of the junction left unmatched. CDR3 length: 19 residues. CDR3 region: CASSQGLVAGDSTQETQYF. CDR3 DNA sequence: TGCGCCAGCAGCCAAGGATTGGTAGCGGGGGACAGTACCCAAGAGACCCAGTACTTC.

This clone appeared a few times. V and J are TRBV14 and TRBJ2-2; 7 bases align to TRBD1. The CDR3 runs 15 residues. The ends lost 3 bases at V and 4 bases at J; junction bases unmatched: 5. Germline CDR1 reads SGHDN; CDR2 reads FVKESK. The CDR3 loop is CASSHMDRTTGELFF. In DNA form, the CDR3 reads TGTGCCAGCAGCCATATGGACAGGACCACCGGGGAGCTGTTTTTT.

This rearrangement joins TRBV30 to TRBJ1-2, with 7 bases identical to TRBD1. V dropped 3 bases and J dropped 4; count of bases not matched to a gene: 5. CDR1 and CDR2 from the germline V gene are GTSNPN and SVGIG (reference sequence). This CDR3 spans 13 amino acids. The CDR3 DNA reads as TGTGCCTGGAGGACAGGGAATGCCTATGGCTACACCTTC. It specifies CAWRTGNAYGYTF.

Here the CDR3 DNA reads TGTGCCTGGAGTCTGGGTACTACGGCTAATGAAAAACTGTTTTTT. Amino acids: CAWSLGTTANEKLFF. The V gene is TRBV30, the J gene TRBJ1-4, with unresolved D. V was shortened by 2 bases and J by 3 bases, with 13 bases between the two germline ends. This CDR3 spans 15 amino acids. Per the germline V gene, CDR1 is GTSNPN and CDR2 is SVGIG (reference sequence).

This clone was seen a handful of times. The V and J genes are TRBV7-9 and TRBJ1-4; 7 nucleotides match TRBD1. The V and J ends lost 4 bases and 8 bases, in that order; junction bases with no gene match: 7. Per germline, CDR1 SEHNR and CDR2 FQNEAQ (reference sequence). The CDR3 loop spans 14 amino acids. The CDR3 DNA sequence: TGTGCCAGCAGCTGGGCCAGGGGGGAGGAAAAACTGTTTTTT. This sequence encodes CASSWARGEEKLFF.

A few counts support this clone. The chain employs TRBV28 and TRBJ1-5; possibly TRBD1 for D (6 bases). CDR3 length: 17 amino acids. Trimming left V 4 bases short and J 2 bases short, with 18 bases between. In germline, CDR1 is MDHEN, CDR2 SYDVKM. The CDR3 reads CASSSAEGVDGNQPQHF. As DNA, the CDR3 is TGTGCCAGCAGTTCGGCGGAGGGGGTTGATGGCAATCAGCCCCAGCATTTT.

The chain is built from TRBV9 and TRBJ1-2; 7 bases line up with TRBD1. Per the germline V gene, CDR1 is SGDLS and CDR2 is YYNGEE. CDR3 length: 14 residues. The V gene end was trimmed by 4 bases and the J gene end by 13 bases; junction bases not matched to a gene: 16. CDR3 DNA: TGTGCCAGCAGCCACCAAACTGGGACAGACTTCTTCACCTTC. The encoded protein is CASSHQTGTDFFTF.

This chain connects TRBV5-4 to TRBJ2-7, with D possibly TRBD1 on 6 matching bases. The germline CDR1 and CDR2 sequences are SGHNT and YYREEE (reference sequence). There are 14 residues in the CDR3. V was trimmed by 1 base and J by 1 base, leaving 9 bases between them. The CDR3 loop reads CASSLWGPSYEQYF. The CDR3 nucleotides read TGTGCCAGCAGCTTGTGGGGGCCGTCCTACGAGCAGTACTTC.

CDR3 residues: CATRTSGGASYNEQFF. The DNA of the CDR3 is TGTGCCACCAGGACTAGCGGGGGGGCGTCCTACAATGAGCAGTTCTTC. V usage is TRBV15 and J usage is TRBJ2-1; the match to TRBD2 covers 14 bases. Germline trimming cut 6 bases from V and 1 base from J; bases unmatched to any gene: 2. The germline V gene encodes CDR1 LNHNV and CDR2 YYDKDF (reference sequence). CDR3 length: 16 amino acids.

The V and J genes are TRBV2 and TRBJ1-5; no clear D. Trimming removed 2 bases from V and 5 bases from J, with 7 bases in between. The CDR3 length is 13 residues. CDR1 is SNHLY, CDR2 FYNNEI, per germline. CDR3 sequence: CASSELGYQPQHF. In nucleotides, the CDR3 is TGTGCCAGCAGTGAATTGGGGTATCAGCCCCAGCATTTT.

The rearrangement joins TRBV20-1 to TRBJ1-4; D unresolved. V was cut by 5 bases and J by 4 bases, with 5 bases left in between. Looked up from germline, CDR1 is DFQATT and CDR2 is SNEGSKA (reference sequence). CDR3 length: 11 residues. The CDR3 DNA reads as TGCAGTGCTCCTCTTAATGAAAAACTGTTTTTT. Its translation is CSAPLNEKLFF.

The rearrangement links TRBV6-5 to TRBJ1-2; 7 bases are a match to TRBD1. The CDR3 totals 15 residues. The J segment lost 7 bases and the V segment lost 4 bases, leaving 12 bases of the junction unmatched. Germline lookup yields CDR1 MNHEY and CDR2 SVGAGI. The CDR3 reads CASSSNPGQAGGYTF. For the CDR3, the DNA is TGTGCCAGCAGTTCTAACCCTGGACAGGCTGGTGGCTACACCTTC.

The chain joins TRBV7-2 to TRBJ1-1; the D is unclear. The V end was cut by 0 bases, the J end by 0 bases, with 8 bases between. Germline assignment: CDR1 SGHTA and CDR2 FQGNSA. CDR3 length: 15 residues. CDR3 nucleotide sequence: TGTGCCAGCAGCTTAGCGCCAGGAATGAACACTGAAGCTTTCTTT. The encoded protein is CASSLAPGMNTEAFF.

Of note for this clone: It may be a read error: a sequence one base away is much more abundant. Other nucleotide sequences in the sample specify the same CDR3. The chain joins TRBV9 to TRBJ2-5; D is undetermined. The V gene lost 4 bases and the J gene lost 2 bases, with 3 bases spanning the gap. Germline CDR1 SGDLS, CDR2 YYNGEE. The CDR3 contains 11 residues. This CDR3 is CASSSQETQYF. CDR3 DNA sequence: TGTGCCAGCAGCTCTCAAGAGACCCAGTACTTC.

This clone turned up a few times. This rearrangement joins TRBV6-6 to TRBJ1-5, with a tentative D call TRBD1 (5 bases). The ends were cut back, 4 bases at V and 7 bases at J, with 17 bases in the middle. This CDR3 comprises 15 residues. Germline loops: CDR1 MNHNY, CDR2 SVGAGI (reference sequence). CDR3 protein: CASSSREAGGQPQHF. The DNA for the CDR3 is TGTGCCAGCAGTTCCAGGGAGGCCGGGGGGCAGCCCCAGCATTTT.

This clone was seen a handful of times. The chain carries TRBV13 and TRBJ1-1; D is unclear. V was cut by 4 bases and J by 6 bases, with 24 bases left in between. The CDR3 loop spans 17 amino acids. Looked up from germline, CDR1 is PRHDT and CDR2 is FYEKMQ (reference sequence). The CDR3 coding sequence is TGTGCCAGCAGCTCTTACAGATTGGGAAGGCGGTTGGCTGAAGCTTTCTTT. Translating it yields CASSSYRLGRRLAEAFF.

As concerns this clone: Other DNA sequences within the sample encode an identical CDR3. The chain has TRBV6-6 and TRBJ2-7; D not certain. Deletions cut 0 bases from V and 0 bases from J, with 6 bases between. The germline gives CDR1 MNHNY, CDR2 SVGAGI (reference sequence). The CDR3 sequence is 14 residues long. The CDR3 region has the DNA TGTGCCAGCAGTTACTCGCGGACCTCCTACGAGCAGTACTTC. It translates to CASSYSRTSYEQYF.